The rows below give T cell receptor beta chains drawn from one sample of a study of OX40 agonist ivuxolimab in advanced cancers. The method was immunoSEQ multiplex PCR; TCRdb's version includes in-frame clones alone and lacks a portion of them. The sample holds tens of thousands of clones, approximately 90% seen once. The sequenced sample was CD4+ or CD8+ T cells sorted from blood, obtained in a trial of the OX40 agonist ivuxolimab. These receptor sequences come from an adult with an advanced solid tumor such as melanoma, head and neck, liver or kidney cancer. Both conserved end residues are part of each CDR3. D genes are given only for firm matches. Rows may omit the clone size; those that give it use once, few, many or a size class.

j_call v_call clone_size d_call cdr3_nt cdr3_aa
TRBJ2-6 TRBV6-4 NA TRBD1 TGTGCCAGCCTTTCTGACAGGGAGATTGGGGCCAACGTCCTGACTTTC CASLSDREIGANVLTF
TRBJ1-1 TRBV6-1 NA NA TGTGCCAGCAGTGAAGCTTGGGGGCCCCTGAACACTGAAGCTTTCTTT CASSEAWGPLNTEAFF
TRBJ2-4 TRBV6-1 NA NA TGTGCCAGCACCGACACTTTCTTAGCCAAAAACATTCAGTACTTC CASTDTFLAKNIQYF
TRBJ2-7 TRBV7-2 NA NA TGTGCCAGCAGCCCAGGGACGGCCGAGCAGTACTTC CASSPGTAEQYF
TRBJ1-5 TRBV6-6 NA NA TGTGCCAGCAGTTACTCGGGTCAGCCCCAGCATTTT CASSYSGQPQHF
TRBJ1-5 TRBV6-1 NA NA TGTGCCAGCAGTGAATGGGTGTGGGAAGGCAATCAGCCCCAGCATTTT CASSEWVWEGNQPQHF
TRBJ2-1 TRBV19 NA NA TGTGCCACGATAGACGGTCCTTCCTACAATGAGCAGTTCTTC CATIDGPSYNEQFF
TRBJ1-1 TRBV5-4 NA TRBD1 TGTGCCAGCAGCCGTCGGACAGGGGGCAACACTGAAGCTTTCTTT CASSRRTGGNTEAFF
TRBJ2-3 TRBV15 NA TRBD1 TGTGCCACCAGCAGAAACAGGGGTTGGGGAGATACGCAGTATTTT CATSRNRGWGDTQYF
TRBJ2-7 TRBV28 NA TRBD1 TGTGCCAGCAGTCCTGGGACAGGGAAAGTCTACGAGCAGTACTTC CASSPGTGKVYEQYF
TRBJ2-6 TRBV19 NA TRBD1 TGTGCCAGTAGTATTTCGGGGACAGGGGTAAGCTCTGGGGCCAACGTCCTGACTTTC CASSISGTGVSSGANVLTF
TRBJ2-1 TRBV6-6 once NA TGTGCCAGCAGGACAGGAACCTACAATGAGCAGTTCTTC CASRTGTYNEQFF
TRBJ1-1 TRBV18 NA TRBD1 TGTGCCAGCTCACCGGGACAGGGGGCATGGGGCACTGAAGCTTTCTTT CASSPGQGAWGTEAFF
TRBJ2-1 TRBV7-9 few NA TGTGCCAGCAGCTTAGGACAGGCGGACAATGAGCAGTTCTTC CASSLGQADNEQFF